A single T cell receptor beta chain is shown here with its context. The method was immunoSEQ multiplex PCR; TCRdb's version includes in-frame clones alone and lacks a portion of them. The table shows about 140,000 clones, with about 89% occurring only once. These data belong to a study of blood T cell repertoires in COVID-19. There are 17 residues in the CDR3. The trim removed 4 bases at V and 7 bases at J, leaving 9 bases unmatched. The V gene's germline CDR1 is LNHDA and CDR2 SQIVND (reference sequence). The sequenced sample was PBMCs or T cells enriched from blood (not recorded which). The TCR comes from a man between 60 and 75 years old who had recovered from COVID-19. The genes are TRBV19 and TRBJ2-1; 14 bases line up with TRBD2. This CDR3 reads CASSTLGTSGRSNEQFF. The CDR3 DNA sequence: TGTGCCAGTAGTACCCTTGGGACTAGCGGGAGATCTAATGAGCAGTTCTTC.